Sequencing of this T cell receptor (beta chain) was carried out in a study of blood T cell repertoires in COVID-19. Only in-frame clones appear in the TCRdb table, and some are missing; sequencing was by immunoSEQ multiplex PCR. This table has some 96,000 clones, about nine tenths appearing once. Trimming cost V 5 bases and J 10 bases; bases outside gene matches: 7. Germline V gives CDR1 LGHNT, CDR2 FRNRAP. This CDR3 comprises 12 residues. This clone was recorded only once. The source of this sequence is a man aged 55 to 70 with acute or convalescent COVID-19. This sequence joins TRBV12-5 and TRBJ1-1; TRBD1 matches 7 bases. The material sequenced was peripheral blood. CDR3 sequence (DNA): TGTGCTAGTGGTCATGGGACAGCGGGAGCTTTCTTT. Its translation is CASGHGTAGAFF.